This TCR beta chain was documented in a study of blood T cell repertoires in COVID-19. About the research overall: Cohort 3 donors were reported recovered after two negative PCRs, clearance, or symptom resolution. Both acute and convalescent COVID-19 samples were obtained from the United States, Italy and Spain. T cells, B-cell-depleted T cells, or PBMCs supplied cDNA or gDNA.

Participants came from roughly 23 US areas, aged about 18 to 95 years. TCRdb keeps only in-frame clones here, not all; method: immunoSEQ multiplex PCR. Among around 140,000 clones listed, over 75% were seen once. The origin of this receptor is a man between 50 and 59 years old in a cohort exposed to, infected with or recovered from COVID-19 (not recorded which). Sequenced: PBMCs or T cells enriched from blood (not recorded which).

DNA for the CDR3: TGTGCCAGCAGCAAGGCCCATAATACTGAAGCTTTCTTT. Translated: CASSKAHNTEAFF. The genes are TRBV21-1 and TRBJ1-1; TRBD1 reflects the table's D call only, with no check against the DNA. TRBV21-1 is termed a pseudogene. CDR3 length equals 13 residues.